The 26 T cell receptor beta chains presented below share a single source sample, sequenced in a study of spatial heterogeneity in lung cancer (dated by TCRdb to between 2018 and 2021). No antigen has been assigned to these receptors. On the study overall, not on this receptor specifically: The number of expanded intratumoral alpha and beta TCRs correlated with the tumor nonsynonymous mutation count.

Library method: 5' RACE. Sequencer: NextSeq 500. TCRdb ran its own pipeline on the public reads, namely fastp trimming at Q25 and MiXCR clone calling, and kept in-frame beta chains. Each CDR3 protein appears once, grouped with its most common genes and DNA. The sample contains almost 9,500 distinct CDR3 sequences, 6% to 6.5% of them found a single time. Of the sample, around 27% falls within the top ten clones. The time point label, as the study defines it: sample taken at primary tumor resection. Sequencing used lung tumor tissue, obtained at surgery. These receptors all stem from a male donor with early-stage non-small cell lung cancer.

This clonotype was counted at least ten times. The chain carries TRBV12-2 and TRBJ1-6; the table gives TRBD1 as D, unverified against the DNA. TRBV12-2 is assigned pseudogene status. The CDR3 contains 14 residues. The DNA of the CDR3 is TGTGCAAGTCCCCGAAGGACAGATAATTCACCCCTCCACTTT. Encoded protein: CASPRRTDNSPLHF.

This clonotype was recorded many times. This chain connects TRBV28 to TRBJ2-7; D uncertain. Germline values: CDR1 MDHEN, CDR2 SYDVKM. Trimming cost V 6 bases and J 4 bases, with 13 bases left between them. This CDR3 contains 13 residues. For the CDR3, the DNA is TGTGCCAGCAGAAGGCCCCCGCGATACGAGCAGTACTTC. The encoded protein is CASRRPPRYEQYF.

This clonotype was picked up many times. The chain joins TRBV4-1 to TRBJ2-1; D not certain. The length of the CDR3 is 17 residues. CDR1 and CDR2 (germline): MGHRA, YSYEKL. V gave up 0 bases and J gave up 0 bases, with 12 bases separating them. CDR3: CASSQEPAPPSYNEQFF. In DNA, the CDR3 is TGCGCCAGCAGCCAAGAACCTGCCCCCCCCTCCTACAATGAGCAGTTCTTC.

This clonotype is deemed medium-sized. The V and J genes are TRBV7-2 and TRBJ2-1, with D possibly TRBD2 on 6 matching bases. The V gene lost 0 bases and the J gene lost 4 bases, with 7 bases spanning the gap. The CDR3 covers 14 residues. Germline loops: CDR1 SGHTA, CDR2 FQGNSA. Here the CDR3 DNA reads TGTGCCAGCAGCTTAGCGGGGGGTTACAATGAGCAGTTCTTC. As protein: CASSLAGGYNEQFF. The whole variable domain, remainder taken from reference TRBV7-2 and TRBJ2-1, is GAGVSQSPSNKVTEKGKDVELRCDPISGHTALYWYRQSLGQGLEFLIYFQGNSAPDKSGLPSDRFSAERTGGSVSTLTIQRTQQEDSAVYLCASSLAGGYNEQFFGPGTRLTVL.

In its sample, this clonotype was seen a few times. The rearrangement joins TRBV11-2 to TRBJ2-2, with TRBD1 identical over 8 bases. The CDR3 contains 17 residues. Looked up from germline, CDR1 is SGHAT and CDR2 is FQNNGV. Germline trimming cut 5 bases from V and 4 bases from J; bases unmatched to any gene: 12. For the CDR3, the DNA is TGTGCCAGCAGCAGCCAGTCAGGGGGCTGGGGCACCGGGGAGCTGTTTTTT. As protein: CASSSQSGGWGTGELFF.

This clonotype appeared a few times. The chain uses TRBV12-3 or TRBV12-4 and TRBJ2-1, with D possibly matching TRBD1 (6 bases). Trimming took off 5 bases at V and 6 bases at J, with 11 bases between the two ends. The CDR3 is 13 amino acids. CDR3: CASSTGPVNEQFF. DNA for the CDR3: TGTGCCAGCAGTACAGGGCCGGTCAATGAGCAGTTCTTC.

This clonotype was detected many times. The chain has TRBV7-6 and TRBJ1-2, with D hard to call. Germline V CDR1 and CDR2: SGHVS, FNYEAQ. This CDR3 comprises 15 residues. Trimming pared 0 bases from V and 5 bases from J, leaving 13 bases between. The CDR3, as DNA: TGTGCCAGCAGCTTAGCGGCTGACTTCGTATATGGCTACACCTTC. Residues: CASSLAADFVYGYTF.

This clonotype was observed a few times. The chain couples TRBV9 to TRBJ1-1; 7 bases line up with TRBD1. V trimming: 6 bases; J trimming: 1 base; junction bases outside the gene matches: 12. The CDR3 sequence is 16 residues long. From germline, CDR1 is SGDLS and CDR2 YYNGEE. CDR3 sequence reads: CASKEDTGASNTEAFF. DNA of the CDR3: TGTGCCAGCAAAGAAGACACAGGGGCCTCGAACACTGAAGCTTTCTTT.

This clonotype was counted many times. This chain links TRBV9 with TRBJ2-3; D is unresolved. V shed 0 bases and J shed 1 base, with 12 bases lying between them. The CDR3 sequence is 16 residues long. Germline CDR1 SGDLS, CDR2 YYNGEE. The CDR3 loop reads CASSVGTTLGTDTQYF. The CDR3 DNA follows: TGTGCCAGCAGCGTAGGTACCACCCTAGGCACAGATACGCAGTATTTT.

This clonotype was seen repeatedly, ten times or more. The gene calls are TRBV7-8 and TRBJ2-5, with a possible D match to TRBD2 (5 bases). The CDR3 runs 14 residues. Trimming pared 2 bases from V and 5 bases from J, leaving 12 bases between. Germline CDR1 is SGHVS and CDR2 is FQNEAQ. The CDR3 region has the DNA TGTGCCAGCAGCTTATTACTAGACTTGGAGACCCAGTACTTC. This gives the protein CASSLLLDLETQYF.

By sample share, this clonotype is medium-sized. Mismatch with germline at one junction end may stem from a read error. V is TRBV12-3 or TRBV12-4 and J is TRBJ1-1; D gene unclear. The CDR3 runs to 15 residues. CDR3 loop: CATPDSLFENAEAFF. The CDR3 DNA follows: TGTGCCACCCCCGACTCGCTCTTTGAGAACGCTGAAGCTTTCTTT.

In its sample, this clonotype ranks as medium-sized. The chain has TRBV7-3 and TRBJ2-5; D unresolved. Germline V CDR1 and CDR2: SGHTA, FQGTGA. V was trimmed by 5 bases and J by 2 bases, leaving 9 bases between them. The CDR3 is made up of 13 amino acids. The CDR3 protein is CASSPSIQETQYF. CDR3 nucleotides: TGTGCCAGCAGCCCGAGCATACAAGAGACCCAGTACTTC.

Of note for this clonotype: This may arise from a read error, as a much more abundant clone is one base away. The chain uses TRBV5-1 and TRBJ2-1, with 10 bases that match TRBD1. V shed 5 bases and J 8 bases; nucleotides not matched to a gene: 13. The CDR3 runs 16 residues. The germline gives CDR1 SGHRS, CDR2 YFSETQ. DNA of the CDR3: TGCGCCAGCAGTTACCAGGACAGGGGGGTGGGCGATGAGCAGTTCTTC. It yields the protein CASSYQDRGVGDEQFF. The whole variable domain, filled in from reference TRBV5-1 and TRBJ2-1, reads KAGVTQTPRYLIKTRGQQVTLSCSPISGHRSVSWYQQTPGQGLQFLFEYFSETQRNKGNFPGRFSGRQFSNSRSEMNVSTLELGDSALYLCASSYQDRGVGDEQFFGPGTRLTVL.

This clonotype is medium-sized in the sample. The chain's CDR3 is CASSLVGGWDSGANVLTF. DNA of the CDR3: TGTGCCAGCAGCTTAGTAGGGGGTTGGGACTCTGGGGCCAACGTCCTGACTTTC. This rearrangement joins TRBV7-3 to TRBJ2-6, with TRBD1 as a possible D gene (6 bases). Germline-derived CDR1 and CDR2 are SGHTA and FQGTGA. V lost 2 bases, J lost 0 bases, and 14 bases lay in between. The CDR3 totals 18 residues.

This clonotype was recorded many times. The chain links TRBV27 to TRBJ2-1; 10 bases map to TRBD2. In germline, CDR1 is MNHEY, CDR2 SMNVEV (reference sequence). The CDR3 sequence is 17 residues long. V was clipped by 5 bases and J by 7 bases; unmatched bases: 14. CDR3: CASSPFTSGAISNEQFF. CDR3 bases: TGTGCCAGCAGTCCTTTCACTAGCGGGGCGATATCGAATGAGCAGTTCTTC.

This clonotype was seen at least ten times. The chain has TRBV10-1 and TRBJ1-6, with TRBD1 identical over 9 bases. Germline V lookup: CDR1 WNHNN, CDR2 SYGVQD (reference sequence). The CDR3 totals 16 residues. The J segment lost 5 bases and the V segment lost 5 bases, leaving 7 bases of the junction unmatched. The CDR3 sequence is CASSRVQGANNSPLHF. The CDR3 DNA reads as TGCGCCAGCAGTCGAGTACAGGGGGCTAATAATTCACCCCTCCACTTT.

This clonotype was detected ten times or more. The gene calls are TRBV6-2 or TRBV6-3 and TRBJ2-3, with TRBD2 matching over 8 bases. V dropped 8 bases and J dropped 4; count of bases not matched to a gene: 8. Germline V gene data show CDR1 as MNHEY and CDR2 as SVGEGT. The CDR3 sequence is 14 residues long. CDR3 sequence: CASRSRRGADTQYF. The CDR3, as DNA: TGTGCCAGCCGATCGCGGCGGGGGGCAGATACGCAGTATTTT.

This clonotype was seen ten or more times. J is TRBJ1-2 and V is TRBV29-1; 7 bases fit TRBD1. The CDR3 has 14 amino acids. Germline loops: CDR1 SQVTM, CDR2 ANQGSEA. V trimming: 6 bases; J trimming: 0 bases; junction bases outside the gene matches: 7. The CDR3 sequence is CSVGAGTANYGYTF. In nucleotides, the CDR3 is TGCAGCGTGGGGGCAGGGACAGCTAACTATGGCTACACCTTC.

By proportion, this clonotype is medium-sized. This sequence joins TRBV20-1 and TRBJ2-5; D is unclear. V lost 8 bases and J lost 5, with 21 bases in between. There are 14 residues in the CDR3. The V gene's germline CDR1 is DFQATT and CDR2 SNEGSKA (reference sequence). CDR3 sequence: CSSQSLRRRETQYF. Here the CDR3 DNA reads TGCAGTTCACAAAGCCTCCGTAGGCGGGAGACCCAGTACTTC.

The chain joins TRBV11-1 to TRBJ2-5, with D unclear. Per the germline V gene, CDR1 is SGHAT and CDR2 is FQDESV (reference sequence). Trimming removed 1 base at V and 4 bases at J, with 7 bases between. CDR3 size: 13 residues. The CDR3 here is CASSLDDGETQYF. DNA for the CDR3: TGTGCCAGCAGCTTAGATGATGGAGAGACCCAGTACTTC. Full variable domain (missing parts from reference TRBV11-1 and TRBJ2-5): EAEVAQSPRYKITEKSQAVAFWCDPISGHATLYWYRQILGQGPELLVQFQDESVVDDSQLPKDRFSAERLKGVDSTLKIQPAELGDSAMYLCASSLDDGETQYFGPGTRLLVL.

This clonotype was observed many times. The J gene is TRBJ1-2, the V gene TRBV10-3; possibly TRBD1 for D (5 bases). The germline V gene encodes CDR1 ENHRY and CDR2 SYGVKD. There are 14 residues in the CDR3. V was trimmed by 3 bases and J by 4 bases, leaving 12 bases between them. The CDR3 region has the DNA TGTGCCATCAGTGAAGGGCAGGGAAGCTATGGCTACACCTTC. This translates into CAISEGQGSYGYTF.

This clonotype was seen a few times. The V call is TRBV3-1, the J call TRBJ1-4; D remains unclear. Germline values: CDR1 LGHDT, CDR2 YNNKEL (reference sequence). Trimming shortened V by 5 bases and J by 5 bases, and 12 bases separated the two germline ends. CDR3 length: 14 residues. The CDR3 DNA sequence: TGTGCCAGCAGCTTAGATCAGAGGAATGAAAAACTGTTTTTT. Its protein product is CASSLDQRNEKLFF. Full variable domain (rest looked up from reference TRBV3-1 and TRBJ1-4): DTAVSQTPKYLVTQMGNDKSIKCEQNLGHDTMYWYKQDSKKFLKIMFSYNNKELIINETVPNRFSPKSPDKAHLNLHINSLELGDSAVYFCASSLDQRNEKLFFGSGTQLSVL.

This clonotype was seen many times. The V call is TRBV6-5, the J call TRBJ2-7; 9 bases match TRBD1. This CDR3 comprises 14 residues. CDR1 is MNHEY, CDR2 SVGAGI, per germline. J was trimmed by 6 bases and V by 4 bases; bases with no gene match: 7. The CDR3 loop reads CASSLQGAQGEQYF. CDR3 sequence (DNA): TGTGCCAGCAGTTTACAGGGGGCGCAAGGCGAGCAGTACTTC.

This clonotype was counted many times. The chain links TRBV7-3 to TRBJ2-1, with TRBD2 identical over 8 bases. CDR1 is SGHTA and CDR2 is FQGTGA in the germline V gene. The V segment lost 1 base and the J segment 8 bases; nucleotides outside the gene matches: 4. CDR3 length equals 14 residues. The DNA for the CDR3 is TGTGCCAGCAGCTTAAACGGGGGGGTGGATGAGCAGTTCTTC. It translates to CASSLNGGVDEQFF.

In its sample, this clonotype ranks as medium-sized. The V and J genes are TRBV12-3 or TRBV12-4 and TRBJ2-2, with 7 positions matching TRBD1. V was clipped by 2 bases and J by 7 bases; unmatched bases: 7. This CDR3 has 15 residues. CDR3 sequence (DNA): TGTGCCAGCAGTTTAAGAGACAGGGTCAACGGGGAGCTGTTTTTT. Its protein product is CASSLRDRVNGELFF.

This clonotype was seen ten or more times. The rearrangement links TRBV7-2 to TRBJ2-5, with 8 bases aligning to TRBD2. Germline lookup yields CDR1 SGHTA and CDR2 FQGNSA. The junction had 1 base not matched to a gene; V was cut back by 3 bases and J by 1 base. CDR3 length equals 14 residues. CDR3 region: CASSFRGGQETQYF. The CDR3 DNA sequence: TGTGCCAGCAGCTTCCGGGGGGGCCAAGAGACCCAGTACTTC.